This is a list of T cell receptor beta chains from one sample in a study of cytomegalovirus exposure and HLA in healthy donors. The assay was immunoSEQ multiplex PCR, and TCRdb's table has in-frame clones only and misses some. The sample shows about 130,000 clones, around 80% of them seen only once. The sequenced sample was PBMCs. The receptors were gathered from a young man in good health and CMV-seronegative. Both conserved end residues are part of each CDR3. D genes are given only for firm matches. Expanded clones are given a class, and other clones once, few, many or no size at all.

TRBV5-6	once	TRBD2	TRBJ2-3	TGTGCCAGCAGAGGAGCGGGAACGTCAGATACGCAGTATTTT	CASRGAGTSDTQYF
TRBV5-8	-	TRBD1	TRBJ2-5	TGTGCCAGCAGCTTAAACTATGGGACAGGGCGGCAAGAGACCCAGTACTTC	CASSLNYGTGRQETQYF
TRBV29-1	-	-	TRBJ2-5	TGCAGCGCCTACTCCTCAGGACAGCAAGAGACCCAGTACTTC	CSAYSSGQQETQYF
TRBV29-1	-	-	TRBJ2-5	TGCAGCGTTGGCGCCCAAGAGACCCAGTACTTC	CSVGAQETQYF
TRBV18	-	TRBD1	TRBJ2-1	TGTGCCAGCTCAACTCGACAGGGCTCCTACAATGAGCAGTTCTTC	CASSTRQGSYNEQFF
TRBV4-1	-	-	TRBJ2-2	TGCGCCAGCAGCCAAGATCCCAGAAACACCGGGGAGCTGTTTTTT	CASSQDPRNTGELFF
TRBV2	-	TRBD2	TRBJ2-5	TGTGCCAGCAGTGTAAGCGGGGGGATCCAAGAGACCCAGTACTTC	CASSVSGGIQETQYF
TRBV7-2	-	TRBD1	TRBJ2-5	TGTGCCAGCAGCTGGGGACAGGGAGGAACAGAGACCCAGTACTTC	CASSWGQGGTETQYF
TRBV2	-	-	TRBJ2-7	TGTGCCAGCAGTGCGGGGGTAACCTACGAGCAGTACTTC	CASSAGVTYEQYF
TRBV4-3	-	TRBD2	TRBJ2-3	TGCGCCAGCAGCCAAGATCGGGCGGGGGGGCCAACAGATACGCAGTATTTT	CASSQDRAGGPTDTQYF
TRBV13	-	TRBD1	TRBJ2-1	TGTGCCAGCAGCCGCCGCCCGACAGGGGTCGGTGAGCAGTTCTTC	CASSRRPTGVGEQFF
TRBV6-5	-	-	TRBJ2-7	TGTGCCAGCAGTAAGGAAGGCCTTGGAGGCGAGCAGTACTTC	CASSKEGLGGEQYF
TRBV5-1	-	TRBD1	TRBJ2-7	TGCGCCAGCAGCTTGGGAGGGGGCGGTTACGAGCAGTACTTC	CASSLGGGGYEQYF
TRBV7-9	-	-	TRBJ2-7	TGTGCCAGCAGCTTAGCGAGGGAGCAGTACTTC	CASSLAREQYF
TRBV28	-	-	TRBJ1-4	TGTGCCAGCAGACCCAACGGGGTACCTAATGAAAAACTGTTTTTT	CASRPNGVPNEKLFF
TRBV4-1	-	-	TRBJ2-2	TGCGCCAGCAGCCAAGCGGGCACCGGGGAGCTGTTTTTT	CASSQAGTGELFF
TRBV28	once	TRBD1	TRBJ2-2	TGTGCCAGCAGTTTGACAGGGGATACCGGGGAGCTGTTTTTT	CASSLTGDTGELFF
TRBV7-2	-	-	TRBJ2-7	TGTGCCAGCAGCAAGACTAGGGCCTCCTACGAGCAGTACTTC	CASSKTRASYEQYF
TRBV7-6	-	-	TRBJ2-7	TGTGCCAGCAGTTCCCCTGGGGCAGCCTACGAGCAGTACTTC	CASSSPGAAYEQYF
TRBV18	-	-	TRBJ1-3	TGTGCCAGCTCACCACCCTCCCAGGCCTCTGGAAACACCATATATTTT	CASSPPSQASGNTIYF
TRBV5-4	-	TRBD1	TRBJ2-1	TGTGCCAGCAGCGTCGGGACAGGCCAGCGCGTGCAGTTCTTC	CASSVGTGQRVQFF
TRBV5-8	-	-	TRBJ1-5	TGTGCCAGCAGCCTCTACAGGGTCAATCAGCCCCAGCATTTT	CASSLYRVNQPQHF
TRBV25-1	-	TRBD1	TRBJ2-3	TGTGCCAGCAGTGAGACAGGGTCAAAAGATACGCAGTATTTT	CASSETGSKDTQYF
TRBV6-5	-	-	TRBJ1-5	TGTGCCAGCAAACGCGGGAGAGGCAATCAGCCCCAGCATTTT	CASKRGRGNQPQHF
TRBV6-5	-	-	TRBJ1-5	TGTGCCAGCAGGGGTACAGGTTGGGATCAGCCCCAGCATTTT	CASRGTGWDQPQHF
TRBV27	-	-	TRBJ2-3	TGTGCCAGCAGTCCCCTGCGCGGCACAGATACGCAGTATTTT	CASSPLRGTDTQYF
TRBV4-3	-	-	TRBJ1-5	TGCGCCAGCAGCCAAGGGCCCTGGCATTTT	CASSQGPWHF
TRBV7-9	-	-	TRBJ1-2	TGTGCCAGCAGCTTAACGCCGCTAGACTATGGCTACACCTTC	CASSLTPLDYGYTF
TRBV19	-	-	TRBJ1-1	TGTGCCAGTAGTAGGGAGGTGGACACTGAAGCTTTCTTT	CASSREVDTEAFF
TRBV19	-	TRBD1	TRBJ2-2	TGTGCCAGTAGTATTAATCCCACAGGGGTCTCGAACACCGGGGAGCTGTTTTTT	CASSINPTGVSNTGELFF
TRBV5-6	-	-	TRBJ2-7	TGTGCCAGCAGCTTGATGGGCAGCTTATACGAGCAGTACTTC	CASSLMGSLYEQYF
TRBV11-2	few	-	TRBJ2-5	TGTGCCAGCAGCTTTAACATCCCCTCCCCGGGAGAGACCCAGTACTTC	CASSFNIPSPGETQYF
TRBV7-9	-	TRBD2	TRBJ2-1	TGTGCCAGCAGCTTGGGACTAGCGGTCGATGAGCAGTTCTTC	CASSLGLAVDEQFF
TRBV18	-	TRBD1	TRBJ1-2	TGTGCCAGCTCACCAGGACAGGGGGCGATCCTTAGGTATGGCTACACCTTC	CASSPGQGAILRYGYTF